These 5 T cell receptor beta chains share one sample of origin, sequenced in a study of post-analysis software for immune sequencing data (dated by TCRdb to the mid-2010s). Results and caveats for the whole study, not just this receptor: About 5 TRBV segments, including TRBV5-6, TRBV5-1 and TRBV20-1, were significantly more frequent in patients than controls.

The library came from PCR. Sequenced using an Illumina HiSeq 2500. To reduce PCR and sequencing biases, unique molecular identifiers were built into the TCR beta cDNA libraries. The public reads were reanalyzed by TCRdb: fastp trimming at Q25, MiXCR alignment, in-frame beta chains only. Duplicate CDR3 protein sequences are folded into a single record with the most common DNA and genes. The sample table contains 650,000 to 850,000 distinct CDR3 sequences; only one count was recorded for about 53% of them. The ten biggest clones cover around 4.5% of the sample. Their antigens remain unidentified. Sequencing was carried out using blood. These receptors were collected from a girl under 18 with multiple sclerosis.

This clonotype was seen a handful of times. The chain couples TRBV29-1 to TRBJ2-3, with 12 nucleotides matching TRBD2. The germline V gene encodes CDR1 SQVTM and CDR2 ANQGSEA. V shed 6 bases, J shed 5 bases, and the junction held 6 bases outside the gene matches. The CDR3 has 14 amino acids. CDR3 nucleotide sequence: TGCAGCGTGGCTAGCGGGGGGGCCTTAGATACGCAGTATTTT. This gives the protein CSVASGGALDTQYF.

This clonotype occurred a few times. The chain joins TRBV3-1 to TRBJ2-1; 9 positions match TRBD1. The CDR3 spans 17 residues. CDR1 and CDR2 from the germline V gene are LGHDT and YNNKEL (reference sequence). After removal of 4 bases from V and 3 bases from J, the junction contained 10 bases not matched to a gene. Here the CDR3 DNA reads TGTGCCAGCAGCCTCGTCGGTGGGACAGGGAACTACAATGAGCAGTTCTTC. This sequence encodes CASSLVGGTGNYNEQFF.

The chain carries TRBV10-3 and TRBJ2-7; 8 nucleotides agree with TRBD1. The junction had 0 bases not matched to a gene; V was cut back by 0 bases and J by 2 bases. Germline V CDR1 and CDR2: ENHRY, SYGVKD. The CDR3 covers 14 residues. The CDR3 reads CAISESGQAYEQYF. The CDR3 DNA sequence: TGTGCCATCAGTGAGTCGGGACAGGCCTACGAGCAGTACTTC.

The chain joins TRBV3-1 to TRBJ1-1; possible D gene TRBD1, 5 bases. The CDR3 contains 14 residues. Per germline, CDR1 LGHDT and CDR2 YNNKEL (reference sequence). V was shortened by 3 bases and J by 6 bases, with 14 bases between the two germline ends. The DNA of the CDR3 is TGTGCCAGCAGCCACTGGGAGGGGCGCTCTGAAGCTTTCTTT. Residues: CASSHWEGRSEAFF.

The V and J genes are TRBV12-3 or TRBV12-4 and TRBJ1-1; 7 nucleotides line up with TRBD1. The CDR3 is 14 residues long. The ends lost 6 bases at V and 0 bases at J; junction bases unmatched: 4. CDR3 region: CASRLTGMNTEAFF. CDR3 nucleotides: TGTGCCAGCAGACTGACAGGGATGAACACTGAAGCTTTCTTT.